One and the same sample provided the 30 T cell receptor beta chains below, sequenced in a study of cytomegalovirus exposure and HLA in healthy donors. TCRdb's copy holds only in-frame clones and misses some; the assay was immunoSEQ multiplex PCR. Of about 130,000 clones listed, 89% are singletons. Sequencing was done on a sample of PBMCs. These receptors all come from a woman aged 18-29 years in good health and CMV-seropositive.

This clone has a single count. The rearrangement joins TRBV11-2 to TRBJ2-3, with a weak D call TRBD2 (5 bases). V lost 2 bases to trimming and J lost 2 bases, with 17 bases between them. The CDR3 has 17 amino acids. The germline V gene has CDR1 SGHAT and CDR2 FQNNGV. DNA for the CDR3: TGTGCCAGCAGCTTATCCCGGATCGGGGAACTCACAGATACGCAGTATTTT. Translating gives CASSLSRIGELTDTQYF.

For the CDR3, the DNA is TGTGCCAGCGGTGGGGGACAGGGGGCATCTGAAGCTTTCTTT. This encodes CASGGGQGASEAFF. This sequence joins TRBV28 and TRBJ1-1; 12 bases are shared with TRBD1. CDR3 size: 14 residues. Unmatched junction bases numbered 7, after V lost 8 bases and J lost 6 bases. The V gene's germline CDR1 is MDHEN and CDR2 SYDVKM.

This chain links TRBV11-2 with TRBJ2-4, with D possibly matching TRBD1 (6 bases). CDR3 length equals 15 residues. The ends were cut back, 2 bases at V and 0 bases at J, with 8 bases in the middle. Germline CDR1 SGHAT, CDR2 FQNNGV. CDR3 DNA: TGTGCCAGCAGCTTACAGGGGACAGCCAAAAACATTCAGTACTTC. Protein sequence: CASSLQGTAKNIQYF.

The chain carries TRBV9 and TRBJ1-4; weak D call: TRBD1 (5 bases). The V gene lost 0 bases and the J gene lost 7 bases, with 13 bases spanning the gap. Germline V gene lookup returns CDR1 SGDLS and CDR2 YYNGEE. The CDR3 has 15 amino acids. The DNA for the CDR3 is TGTGCCAGCAGCGTAGCTGGAGGGGTAGGTGAAAAACTGTTTTTT. Translated: CASSVAGGVGEKLFF.

J is TRBJ1-3 and V is TRBV30; 8 bases map to TRBD1. The germline gives CDR1 GTSNPN, CDR2 SVGIG (reference sequence). V gave up 3 bases and J gave up 2 bases; unmatched junction bases: 6. CDR3 length equals 15 residues. The chain's CDR3 is CAWRNRGSPGNTIYF. CDR3 DNA: TGTGCCTGGAGGAACAGGGGGAGCCCTGGAAACACCATATATTTT.

The chain links TRBV5-1 to TRBJ1-2; 9 positions agree with TRBD1. This CDR3 has 14 residues. The germline V gene encodes CDR1 SGHRS and CDR2 YFSETQ. V lost 4 bases to trimming and J lost 8 bases; unmatched junction nucleotides: 9. Here the CDR3 DNA reads TGCGCCAGCAGCCCCCGGACAGGGACAGGGGGCTACACCTTC. Translation: CASSPRTGTGGYTF.

The chain joins TRBV27 to TRBJ2-7, with TRBD1 matching 7 bases. V lost 8 bases to trimming and J lost 5 bases; unmatched junction nucleotides: 6. Germline V lookup: CDR1 MNHEY, CDR2 SMNVEV (reference sequence). This CDR3 comprises 12 residues. The CDR3 sequence is CASARQGNEQYF. The CDR3 nucleotides read TGTGCCAGCGCCCGACAGGGAAACGAGCAGTACTTC.

This chain connects TRBV30 to TRBJ2-7; 11 bases agree with TRBD2. Germline CDR1 and CDR2: GTSNPN and SVGIG (reference sequence). The V and J ends lost 0 bases and 0 bases, in that order; junction bases with no gene match: 10. This CDR3 has 18 amino acids. This chain's CDR3 is CAWSVVSSGGLSSYEQYF. The CDR3 DNA reads as TGTGCCTGGAGTGTAGTTTCTAGCGGGGGGCTAAGCTCCTACGAGCAGTACTTC. The variable domain in full, completed from reference TRBV30 and TRBJ2-7, reads SQTIHQWPATLVQPVGSPLSLECTVEGTSNPNLYWYRQAAGRGLQLLFYSVGIGQISSEVPQNLSASRPQDRQFILSSKKLLLSDSGFYLCAWSVVSSGGLSSYEQYFGPGTRLTVT.

The chain uses TRBV2 and TRBJ2-2; D is perhaps TRBD2 (6 bases). This CDR3 has 15 residues. Looked up from germline, CDR1 is SNHLY and CDR2 is FYNNEI. V lost 3 bases to trimming and J lost 1 base, with 9 bases between them. DNA for the CDR3: TGTGCCAGCAGTGAGGCGGGGAGGAACACCGGGGAGCTGTTTTTT. Translation: CASSEAGRNTGELFF.

The rearrangement joins TRBV6-1 to TRBJ2-7; D uncertain. Germline CDR1 and CDR2: MNHNS and SASEGT. V shed 6 bases and J shed 2 bases, with 8 bases lying between them. The length of the CDR3 is 12 residues. The CDR3: CASSWAPYEQYF. In DNA form, the CDR3 reads TGTGCCAGCAGCTGGGCCCCCTACGAGCAGTACTTC.

The genes are TRBV5-4 and TRBJ2-1, with 8 bases fitting TRBD2. Germline loops: CDR1 SGHNT, CDR2 YYREEE (reference sequence). The CDR3 loop spans 17 amino acids. V trimming: 3 bases; J trimming: 5 bases; junction bases outside the gene matches: 13. CDR3 residues: CASSSSREGGAHNEQFF. CDR3 bases: TGTGCCAGCAGCTCCTCTCGGGAGGGGGGGGCCCACAATGAGCAGTTCTTC.

This chain uses TRBV4-2 with TRBJ2-2; 8 nucleotides match TRBD1. Germline-derived CDR1 and CDR2 are LGHNA and YNFKEQ. Trimming removed 4 bases from V and 5 bases from J; junction bases left unmatched: 12. The CDR3 has 17 residues. The CDR3 region is CASSLGTGPTFTGELFF. CDR3 coding DNA: TGTGCCAGCAGCCTAGGGACAGGCCCTACATTTACCGGGGAGCTGTTTTTT.

The chain couples TRBV4-2 to TRBJ2-2, with a tentative D call TRBD2 (7 bases). Germline V gives CDR1 LGHNA, CDR2 YNFKEQ. The CDR3 is 16 residues long. The ends were cut back, 4 bases at V and 4 bases at J, with 16 bases in the middle. CDR3 nucleotide sequence: TGTGCCAGCAGCCTCTCGGGGAGGGGGGCCACCGGGGAGCTGTTTTTT. Its translation is CASSLSGRGATGELFF.

The genes are TRBV9 and TRBJ2-1, with D possibly matching TRBD1 (6 bases). Trimming took off 0 bases at V and 4 bases at J, with 11 bases between the two ends. The CDR3 is 15 amino acids. CDR1 and CDR2 (germline): SGDLS, YYNGEE. The CDR3 sequence: CASSVDLRGYNEQFF. The CDR3 bases are TGTGCCAGCAGCGTAGATCTAAGGGGGTACAATGAGCAGTTCTTC.

CDR3 in amino acids: CASSSGTDSSPLHF. The CDR3 DNA reads as TGTGCCAGCAGCTCGGGGACTGACTCTTCACCCCTCCACTTT. This chain links TRBV5-6 with TRBJ1-6, with D possibly TRBD1 on 5 matching bases. Trimming took off 3 bases at V and 9 bases at J, with 13 bases between the two ends. The CDR3 consists of 14 residues. Germline lookup yields CDR1 SGHDT and CDR2 YYEEEE.

The chain recombines TRBV7-2 with TRBJ1-1, with 10 bases matching TRBD1. V trimming: 4 bases; J trimming: 6 bases; junction bases outside the gene matches: 8. The CDR3 spans 15 residues. The germline V gene has CDR1 SGHTA and CDR2 FQGNSA. The CDR3 nucleotides read TGTGCCAGCAGCTACAGACAGGGGGCTGGGGCTGAAGCTTTCTTT. Amino acid sequence: CASSYRQGAGAEAFF. The variable domain in full, completed from reference TRBV7-2 and TRBJ1-1, reads GAGVSQSPSNKVTEKGKDVELRCDPISGHTALYWYRQSLGQGLEFLIYFQGNSAPDKSGLPSDRFSAERTGGSVSTLTIQRTQQEDSAVYLCASSYRQGAGAEAFFGQGTRLTVV.

The V gene is TRBV28, the J gene TRBJ1-1, with D perhaps matching TRBD1 (6 bases). This CDR3 region has 14 residues. V was cut by 3 bases and J by 0 bases, with 8 bases left in between. CDR1 and CDR2 from the germline V gene are MDHEN and SYDVKM. DNA of the CDR3: TGTGCCAGCAGTTTTGGGACATTGAACACTGAAGCTTTCTTT. Its translation: CASSFGTLNTEAFF.

The rearrangement joins TRBV5-6 to TRBJ2-3, with D unresolved. CDR3 length: 15 residues. The ends were cut back, 2 bases at V and 2 bases at J, with 12 bases in the middle. The germline gives CDR1 SGHDT, CDR2 YYEEEE. The CDR3 nucleotides are TGTGCCAGCAGCTTATCCCGGTACCCCACAGATACGCAGTATTTT. Protein: CASSLSRYPTDTQYF. The full variable domain, in which reference TRBV5-6 and TRBJ2-3 provide the parts outside the CDR3, is DAGVTQSPTHLIKTRGQQVTLRCSPKSGHDTVSWYQQALGQGPQFIFQYYEEEERQRGNFPDRFSGHQFPNYSSELNVNALLLGDSALYLCASSLSRYPTDTQYFGPGTRLTVL.

The genes are TRBV27 and TRBJ2-6, with D possibly TRBD1 on 6 matching bases. Per germline, CDR1 MNHEY and CDR2 SMNVEV (reference sequence). The CDR3 sequence is 15 residues long. V gave up 3 bases and J gave up 5 bases, with 11 bases separating them. CDR3: CASSFTGTWANVLTF. CDR3 DNA: TGTGCCAGCAGTTTCACCGGGACATGGGCCAACGTCCTGACTTTC.

Notes on this clone: Different DNA sequences within this sample yield the same CDR3. The V gene is TRBV20-1, the J gene TRBJ1-2; the D gene is possibly TRBD1 (5 bases). The CDR3 is 11 residues long. From germline, CDR1 is DFQATT and CDR2 SNEGSKA (reference sequence). The V and J ends lost 6 bases and 5 bases respectively, with 10 bases between them. CDR3 sequence (DNA): TGCAGTGCCGGCAGGGAATATGGCTACACCTTC. Protein: CSAGREYGYTF.

The rearrangement joins TRBV27 to TRBJ2-1; D is possibly TRBD1 (5 bases). The CDR3 is 15 residues long. The V end was cut by 7 bases, the J end by 3 bases, with 16 bases between. Germline V gives CDR1 MNHEY, CDR2 SMNVEV (reference sequence). In DNA form, the CDR3 reads TGTGCCAGCAAAACGACAGAGGAACGCTACAATGAGCAGTTCTTC. This sequence encodes CASKTTEERYNEQFF.

The V call is TRBV7-6, the J call TRBJ1-5; D is unresolved. Trimming removed 5 bases at V and 6 bases at J, with 26 bases between. The CDR3 is 18 residues long. The germline V gene encodes CDR1 SGHVS and CDR2 FNYEAQ. CDR3 coding DNA: TGTGCCAGCAGCCACTACCCCCCATTAGCGGAACGGGGTCAGCCCCAGCATTTT. It is translated as CASSHYPPLAERGQPQHF.

The chain uses TRBV28 and TRBJ1-5; D uncertain. The CDR3 length is 12 residues. The V end lost 5 bases, the J end lost 9 bases, and 11 bases lay between the germline ends. Germline-derived CDR1 and CDR2 are MDHEN and SYDVKM. CDR3: CASSLTGRPQHF. CDR3 sequence (DNA): TGTGCCAGCAGTCTGACGGGTAGGCCCCAGCATTTT. Drawing the rest from reference TRBV28 and TRBJ1-5, the complete variable domain is DVKVTQSSRYLVKRTGEKVFLECVQDMDHENMFWYRQDPGLGLRLIYFSYDVKMKEKGDIPEGYSVSREKKERFSLILESASTNQTSMYLCASSLTGRPQHFGDGTRLSIL.

This clone was found once. V is TRBV2 and J is TRBJ1-1; no definite D call. From germline, CDR1 is SNHLY and CDR2 FYNNEI. CDR3 length: 15 amino acids. Between the trimmed V and J ends, which lost 5 bases and 3 bases, there was a span of 16 bases. The DNA for the CDR3 is TGTGCCAGCAGTAAACTAAGAAAAAAGGACACTGAAGCTTTCTTT. It encodes CASSKLRKKDTEAFF.

The CDR3 here is CASSQTAQTYGYTF. CDR3 coding DNA: TGTGCCAGCAGCCAGACAGCCCAAACCTATGGCTACACCTTC. The chain is built from TRBV28 and TRBJ1-2; perhaps TRBD1 as D (5 bases). Germline V CDR1 and CDR2: MDHEN, SYDVKM. Trimming took 6 bases from V and 4 from J, leaving 15 bases between them. The CDR3 is made up of 14 amino acids.

This chain joins TRBV11-3 and TRBJ2-3; D might be TRBD2 (6 bases). Germline CDR1 and CDR2: SGHNT and YENEEA. Trimming cost V 5 bases and J 2 bases, with 14 bases left between them. The CDR3 extends over 15 amino acids. This CDR3 is CASSPRDSSTDTQYF. The CDR3 nucleotides read TGTGCCAGCAGCCCCAGGGACTCCTCCACAGATACGCAGTATTTT.

The V call is TRBV9, the J call TRBJ1-1, with 7 nucleotides matching TRBD1. The germline V gene has CDR1 SGDLS and CDR2 YYNGEE. The CDR3 consists of 13 residues. The junction had 9 bases not matched to a gene; V was cut back by 4 bases and J by 9 bases. In DNA form, the CDR3 reads TGTGCCAGCAGCCCAGAAGAGGGGGCGAAAGCTTTCTTT. Translating it yields CASSPEEGAKAFF.

The V and J genes are TRBV28 and TRBJ1-2, with TRBD1 as a possible D gene (5 bases). The CDR3 length is 12 residues. Trimming pared 3 bases from V and 6 bases from J, leaving 8 bases between. Germline CDR1 reads MDHEN; CDR2 reads SYDVKM. CDR3 amino acids: CASSFQGHGYTF. The CDR3 region has the DNA TGTGCCAGCAGTTTCCAGGGCCATGGCTACACCTTC.

J is TRBJ1-2 and V is TRBV5-6; D call uncertain. The germline CDR1 and CDR2 sequences are SGHDT and YYEEEE. V gave up 2 bases and J gave up 6 bases, with 5 bases separating them. The CDR3 runs to 11 residues. CDR3: CASSLADGYTF. The CDR3 DNA is TGTGCCAGCAGCTTAGCTGATGGCTACACCTTC.

This clone was observed a handful of times. The chain combines TRBV4-3 with TRBJ1-2; no clear D. There are 14 residues in the CDR3. Germline CDR1 reads LGHNA; CDR2 reads YSLEER. V dropped 0 bases and J dropped 1 base, with 6 bases sitting between them. The CDR3 region has the DNA TGCGCCAGCAGCCAAGACCAGGTTAACTATGGCTACACCTTC. It translates to CASSQDQVNYGYTF.